This record looks at one TCR beta chain sequence and its context. The data are from a study of blood T cell repertoires in COVID-19. About the research overall: Both acute and convalescent COVID-19 samples were obtained from the United States, Italy and Spain.

TCRdb's table, derived via immunoSEQ multiplex PCR, lists solely in-frame clones and lacks some. The data show approximately 150,000 clones, about 85% seen once. CDR3 size: 16 residues. V was clipped by 2 bases and J by 0 bases; unmatched bases: 7. CDR1 is MNHEY, CDR2 SMNVEV, per germline (reference sequence). The J gene is TRBJ2-7, the V gene TRBV27, with 7 bases lining up with TRBD1. The clonotype comes from a woman between 35 and 50 years old who had been exposed to COVID-19. The sequenced material came from PBMCs or T cells enriched from blood (not recorded which). The CDR3 region is CASSLQTGRSSYEQYF. DNA of the CDR3: TGTGCCAGCAGTTTACAGACAGGGAGAAGCTCCTACGAGCAGTACTTC.